The present TCR beta chain was sequenced within a study of OX40 agonist ivuxolimab in advanced cancers. On the study more broadly: The treatment was a fully human IgG2 OX40 agonist, ivuxolimab. Subjects had a mean age of around 63 years, with a range of roughly 23 to 80; less than 90% were male. Study-wide results and limits: Low normalized clonal expansion also occurred in some nonresponding patients.

For this clone: The antigen is unknown.

At baseline, cycle 4 day 1, and cycle 7 day 1, blood was sampled. The V end lost 5 bases, the J end lost 1 base, and 17 bases lay between the germline ends. This CDR3 has 16 amino acids. Germline assignment: CDR1 LGHNA and CDR2 YSLEER. The repertoire was sequenced with immunoSEQ multiplex PCR; TCRdb's copy has only in-frame clones and lacks some. The top ten clones hold 5.5% to 7% of a sample with around 76,000 clones, approximately 80% of them seen once. The sequence was obtained from an adult with an advanced solid tumor such as melanoma, head and neck, liver or kidney cancer. This chain connects TRBV4-3 to TRBJ1-2, with D possibly TRBD1 on 5 matching bases. The material was CD4+ or CD8+ T cells sorted from blood, obtained in a trial of the OX40 agonist ivuxolimab. In nucleotides, the CDR3 is TGCGCCAGCAGCTTCTTGGGGGGGGGAAGTAACTATGGCTACACCTTC. This codes for CASSFLGGGSNYGYTF.